These 9 T cell receptor beta chains were sequenced from one sample in a study of blood T cell repertoires in COVID-19. Measured with immunoSEQ multiplex PCR; TCRdb has only the in-frame clones, and not every one. The top ten clones hold approximately 1.1% of a sample with a few hundred thousand clones, 80% to 90% of them seen once. The sample was PBMCs or T cells enriched from blood (not recorded which). All receptors come from a man aged 25-40 years who had recovered from COVID-19.

This clone came up a few times. The gene calls are TRBV2 and TRBJ1-1, with a tentative D call TRBD1 (6 bases). Deletions cut 2 bases from V and 1 base from J, with 11 bases between. This CDR3 is 15 amino acids long. The germline CDR1 and CDR2 sequences are SNHLY and FYNNEI. The CDR3 here is CASSEFGQKNTEAFF. The DNA for the CDR3 is TGTGCCAGCAGTGAATTTGGACAGAAGAACACTGAAGCTTTCTTT. Complete variable domain (other parts from reference TRBV2 and TRBJ1-1): EPEVTQTPSHQVTQMGQEVILRCVPISNHLYFYWYRQILGQKVEFLVSFYNNEISEKSEIFDDQFSVERPDGSNFTLKIRSTKLEDSAMYFCASSEFGQKNTEAFFGQGTRLTVV.

This clone appeared a few times. V gene TRBV29-1 combines with J gene TRBJ1-1; D not resolved. Germline V gene data show CDR1 as SQVTM and CDR2 as ANQGSEA. This CDR3 has 12 amino acids. V was cut by 4 bases and J by 5 bases, with 11 bases left in between. This CDR3 reads CSVADSGTEAFF. In DNA, the CDR3 is TGCAGCGTTGCGGACTCGGGGACTGAAGCTTTCTTT.

The rearrangement joins TRBV18 to TRBJ2-4; D is perhaps TRBD2 (7 bases). V lost 1 base to trimming and J lost 3 bases, with 22 bases between them. Germline loops: CDR1 KGHSH, CDR2 LQKENI. CDR3 length: 19 amino acids. The CDR3 DNA reads as TGTGCCAGCTCACCACGGGAGGGGTCCGCAGGGGCTGGCAAAAACATTCAGTACTTC. Protein sequence: CASSPREGSAGAGKNIQYF.

The chain couples TRBV4-1 to TRBJ2-7; perhaps TRBD1 as D (5 bases). Trimming shortened V by 1 base and J by 6 bases, and 13 bases separated the two germline ends. Germline V gives CDR1 MGHRA, CDR2 YSYEKL. The length of the CDR3 is 14 residues. This CDR3 reads CASSQGRPTAEQYF. CDR3 DNA: TGCGCCAGCAGCCAAGGGCGGCCGACAGCCGAGCAGTACTTC.

J is TRBJ2-4 and V is TRBV21-1; the DNA was not compared with TRBD2, the D call given in the table. TRBV21-1 is described as a pseudogene. The CDR3 length is 16 residues. CDR3 amino acids: CASSKVHRERCDIQYF. In DNA, the CDR3 is TGTGCCAGCAGCAAAGTTCATAGGGAGAGGTGTGACATTCAGTACTTC.

V and J are TRBV7-6 and TRBJ2-2; D perhaps matches TRBD1 (5 bases). Germline values: CDR1 SGHVS, CDR2 FNYEAQ. There are 15 residues in the CDR3. V was trimmed by 0 bases and J by 1 base, leaving 6 bases between them. The CDR3 coding sequence is TGTGCCAGCAGCTTAGCGACAGAGAACACCGGGGAGCTGTTTTTT. Protein product: CASSLATENTGELFF. The whole variable domain, remainder taken from reference TRBV7-6 and TRBJ2-2, is GAGVSQSPRYKVTKRGQDVALRCDPISGHVSLYWYRQALGQGPEFLTYFNYEAQQDKSGLPNDRFSAERPEGSISTLTIQRTEQRDSAMYRCASSLATENTGELFFGEGSRLTVL.

In its sample, this clone was seen once. The rearrangement links TRBV4-1 to TRBJ1-2; D uncertain. V lost 1 base to trimming and J lost 7 bases, with 7 bases between them. This CDR3 has 12 amino acids. Germline CDR1 reads MGHRA; CDR2 reads YSYEKL. As DNA, the CDR3 is TGCGCCAGCAGCCAAGGCAGGTTTGGCTACACCTTC. Its protein is CASSQGRFGYTF.

V and J are TRBV2 and TRBJ2-3; 7 bases fit TRBD2. V lost 8 bases, J lost 2 bases, and 4 bases stayed unmatched. The germline V gene encodes CDR1 SNHLY and CDR2 FYNNEI. This CDR3 spans 13 amino acids. CDR3 region: CASGGDYTDTQYF. The CDR3 region has the DNA TGTGCCAGCGGGGGGGATTACACAGATACGCAGTATTTT.

The chain combines TRBV2 with TRBJ1-3, with D maybe TRBD1 (5 bases). V gave up 6 bases and J gave up 0 bases, with 9 bases separating them. This CDR3 is 14 amino acids long. Germline V lookup: CDR1 SNHLY, CDR2 FYNNEI. CDR3: CASRGGNSGNTIYF. The CDR3 DNA reads TGTGCCAGCAGGGGGGGAAACTCTGGAAACACCATATATTTT.